Given below is one TCR beta chain in context. The data derive from a study of shared clonotypes between healthy human individuals. This table comes from immunoSEQ multiplex PCR, and its TCRdb copy is limited to in-frame clones, with some not included. The sample includes about 2.2 million clones, 93% of them seen just once. CDR1 is MDHEN, CDR2 SYDVKM, per germline. The CDR3 runs to 15 residues. V shed 6 bases, J shed 4 bases, and the junction held 6 bases outside the gene matches. Positively selected for CCR7, the CD45RO-negative cells used as naive CD8 cells excluded terminally differentiated effector memory CD45RA+ cells.

The receptor was isolated from a man younger than 35 in good health. Some clones in this sample may be carry-over from other donors' samples. The source material was naive CD8+ T cells from PBMCs. The rearrangement uses TRBV28 and TRBJ2-1, with 10 bases identical to TRBD1. The CDR3 loop is CASSFGTGEYNEQFF. The CDR3 DNA reads as TGTGCCAGCAGCTTCGGGACAGGGGAGTACAATGAGCAGTTCTTC.